Sequencing of this TCR beta chain was carried out in a study of shared clonotypes between healthy human individuals. Findings and caveats of the study: Limited genetic and exposure-history diversity came from having few donors. Against clonotypes common to all four donors, non-shared ones had lower generation probabilities.

The germline V gene encodes CDR1 MDHEN and CDR2 SYDVKM. V lost 5 bases, J lost 2 bases, and 20 bases lay in between. CDR3 length equals 17 residues. Deep-level assay runs were performed. The repertoire was sequenced with immunoSEQ multiplex PCR; TCRdb's copy has only in-frame clones and lacks some. Of roughly 660,000 clones in the sample, 90% were seen once. A word on this clone: Its antigen is unknown.

The chain has TRBV28 and TRBJ2-3, with D perhaps given as TRBD1 or TRBD2 (5 bases each). This clonotype originated in a man between 18 and 29 years old in good health. Some clones in this sample may be carry-over from other donors' samples. Input material: memory CD8+ T cells from PBMCs. The subset denotes: CD45RO+ cells pooled with CCR7-negative TemRA cells. CDR3 amino acids: CASSEGLHRISTDTQYF. CDR3 bases: TGTGCCAGCAGTGAGGGGCTCCACAGGATTTCCACAGATACGCAGTATTTT. Full variable domain (outside the CDR3, taken from reference TRBV28 and TRBJ2-3): DVKVTQSSRYLVKRTGEKVFLECVQDMDHENMFWYRQDPGLGLRLIYFSYDVKMKEKGDIPEGYSVSREKKERFSLILESASTNQTSMYLCASSEGLHRISTDTQYFGPGTRLTVL.